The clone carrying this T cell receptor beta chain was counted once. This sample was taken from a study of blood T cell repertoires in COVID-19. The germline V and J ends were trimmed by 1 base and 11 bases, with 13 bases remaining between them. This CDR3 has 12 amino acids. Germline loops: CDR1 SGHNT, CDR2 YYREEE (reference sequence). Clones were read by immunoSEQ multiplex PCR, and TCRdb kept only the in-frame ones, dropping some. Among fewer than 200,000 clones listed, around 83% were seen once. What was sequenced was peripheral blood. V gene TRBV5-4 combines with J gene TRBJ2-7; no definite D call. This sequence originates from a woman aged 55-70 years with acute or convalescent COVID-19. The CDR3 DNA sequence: TGTGCCAGCAGCTTGCCGGGTGAGGCGAAGTACGTC. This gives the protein CASSLPGEAKYV.